Following are 21 T cell receptor beta chains from one sample sequenced in a study of shared T cell receptors in the human thymus. Only in-frame clones appear in the TCRdb table, and some are missing; sequencing was by immunoSEQ multiplex PCR. The table records hundreds of thousands of clones, over 75% of them present only once. The sample was also reused in another study, on human thymus T cells.

Sequencing input: thymocytes. These receptors all stem from a boy younger than two with a congenital heart defect.

The chain links TRBV10-3 to TRBJ2-5, with D tentatively TRBD1 (7 bases). Trimming stripped 0 bases from V and 4 bases from J, with 15 bases between. The CDR3 extends over 16 amino acids. Germline values: CDR1 ENHRY, CDR2 SYGVKD. CDR3 in DNA: TGTGCCATCAGTGAGTCCGACAGGGAGGATCGAGAGACCCAGTACTTC. This encodes CAISESDREDRETQYF.

The chain has TRBV1 and TRBJ2-2; the listed D gene, TRBD1, was not tested against the DNA. TRBV1 is a pseudogene locus. The CDR3 has 17 amino acids. CDR3 amino acids: CTSSQDRTGKNTGELFF. Here the CDR3 DNA reads TGCACCAGCAGCCAAGATCGGACAGGAAAGAACACCGGGGAGCTGTTTTTT.

This rearrangement joins TRBV5-4 to TRBJ1-4; the D gene is possibly TRBD1 (5 bases). CDR3 length equals 17 residues. Germline assignment: CDR1 SGHNT and CDR2 YYREEE (reference sequence). V was shortened by 4 bases and J by 0 bases, with 16 bases between the two germline ends. The CDR3 is CASSNHPDSATNEKLFF. CDR3 in DNA: TGTGCCAGCAGCAATCACCCCGACAGTGCAACTAATGAAAAACTGTTTTTT.

The V and J genes are TRBV28 and TRBJ1-3; 7 bases line up with TRBD1. Germline loops: CDR1 MDHEN, CDR2 SYDVKM. The CDR3 is made up of 14 amino acids. V dropped 5 bases and J dropped 4; count of bases not matched to a gene: 5. CDR3 nucleotides: TGTGCCAGCAGTCCACCGGGACAGGGAAACACCATATATTTT. Translated, it gives CASSPPGQGNTIYF.

The rearrangement uses TRBV6-4 and TRBJ1-5; D is uncertain. V shed 4 bases and J shed 1 base, with 11 bases lying between them. This CDR3 has 15 amino acids. Per the germline V gene, CDR1 is MRHNA and CDR2 is SNTAGT. CDR3 DNA sequence: TGTGCCAGCAGTGTCTGGGGAGGGAGCAATCAGCCCCAGCATTTT. This encodes CASSVWGGSNQPQHF.

V gene TRBV27 combines with J gene TRBJ1-6, with 10 bases matching TRBD1. The CDR3 totals 20 residues. In germline, CDR1 is MNHEY, CDR2 SMNVEV (reference sequence). Losses at the gene ends were 2 bases for V and 3 bases for J; bases not matched to a gene: 13. The chain's CDR3 is CASSLGVATGTGDYNSPLHF. In DNA, the CDR3 is TGTGCCAGCAGTTTAGGCGTGGCGACCGGGACAGGGGACTATAATTCACCCCTCCACTTT.

The chain joins TRBV11-2 to TRBJ2-7, with D tentatively TRBD2 (7 bases). Germline V gene sequence: CDR1 SGHAT, CDR2 FQNNGV. V lost 8 bases to trimming and J lost 0 bases, with 17 bases between them. The CDR3 is 15 amino acids. The CDR3 here is CASGPGGGDSYEQYF. DNA for the CDR3: TGTGCCAGCGGCCCGGGGGGCGGGGACTCCTACGAGCAGTACTTC.

The J gene is TRBJ2-5, the V gene TRBV30; tentative D call: TRBD1 (7 bases). The CDR3 runs to 14 residues. Trimming cost V 5 bases and J 5 bases, with 18 bases left between them. Per the germline V gene, CDR1 is GTSNPN and CDR2 is SVGIG (reference sequence). The CDR3 protein is CAWGNRGGLETQYF. The CDR3 DNA reads as TGTGCCTGGGGGAACAGGGGAGGTTTGGAGACCCAGTACTTC. The full variable domain, its missing parts supplied by reference TRBV30 and TRBJ2-5, is SQTIHQWPATLVQPVGSPLSLECTVEGTSNPNLYWYRQAAGRGLQLLFYSVGIGQISSEVPQNLSASRPQDRQFILSSKKLLLSDSGFYLCAWGNRGGLETQYFGPGTRLLVL.

V is TRBV7-9 and J is TRBJ2-1; 8 nucleotides match TRBD2. CDR1 and CDR2 (germline): SEHNR, FQNEAQ (reference sequence). Germline trimming cut 5 bases from V and 3 bases from J; bases unmatched to any gene: 12. The CDR3 is 17 residues long. The CDR3 spells CASSQPIPTSDYNEQFF. Here the CDR3 DNA reads TGTGCCAGCAGCCAACCCATCCCGACTAGCGACTACAATGAGCAGTTCTTC.

This clone was observed a handful of times. Here the CDR3 DNA reads TGTGCCAGCAGTGAGGAGGTCCTAACCGAGCAGTACTTC. Its protein is CASSEEVLTEQYF. The chain employs TRBV6-4 and TRBJ2-7; D may be TRBD2 (5 bases). The germline CDR1 and CDR2 sequences are MRHNA and SNTAGT. The CDR3 runs to 13 residues. Deletions cut 3 bases from V and 6 bases from J, with 12 bases between.

This clone has just a few counts. The chain links TRBV28 to TRBJ2-3, with 16 nucleotides matching TRBD2. The CDR3 is 19 amino acids. Germline loops: CDR1 MDHEN, CDR2 SYDVKM. Germline trimming cut 7 bases from V and 7 bases from J; bases unmatched to any gene: 17. This chain's CDR3 is CASTPGGGTSGRAVHTQYF. The CDR3 DNA follows: TGTGCCAGCACCCCAGGAGGCGGGACTAGCGGGAGGGCCGTTCATACGCAGTATTTT. Full variable domain (remainder filled in from reference TRBV28 and TRBJ2-3): DVKVTQSSRYLVKRTGEKVFLECVQDMDHENMFWYRQDPGLGLRLIYFSYDVKMKEKGDIPEGYSVSREKKERFSLILESASTNQTSMYLCASTPGGGTSGRAVHTQYFGPGTRLTVL.

The chain is built from TRBV5-1 and TRBJ2-7, with D hard to call. The V gene's germline CDR1 is SGHRS and CDR2 YFSETQ. The CDR3 spans 13 residues. V was trimmed by 0 bases and J by 2 bases, leaving 6 bases between them. The CDR3 nucleotides are TGCGCCAGCAGCTTGGTTTGGCCCTACGAGCAGTACTTC. Translated: CASSLVWPYEQYF.

The chain couples TRBV13 to TRBJ2-2, with D tentatively TRBD2 (7 bases). The CDR3 has 19 residues. V lost 4 bases to trimming and J lost 3 bases, with 24 bases between them. Germline assignment: CDR1 PRHDT and CDR2 FYEKMQ (reference sequence). The CDR3 here is CASSYRLEMWGGYTGELFF. CDR3 DNA sequence: TGTGCCAGCAGCTATCGTCTCGAAATGTGGGGGGGCTACACCGGGGAGCTGTTTTTT.

This rearrangement joins TRBV28 to TRBJ2-2, with TRBD1 matching 8 bases. The CDR3 has 16 amino acids. In germline, CDR1 is MDHEN, CDR2 SYDVKM. V was clipped by 2 bases and J by 4 bases; unmatched bases: 6. DNA of the CDR3: TGTGCCAGCAGTTTACACCAGGGGGCCGGCACCGGGGAGCTGTTTTTT. Translated: CASSLHQGAGTGELFF.

V is TRBV5-5 and J is TRBJ2-7; a weak D match, TRBD1 (6 bases). Germline V gene data show CDR1 as SGHKS and CDR2 as YYEKEE (reference sequence). Trimming took 4 bases from V and 2 from J, leaving 13 bases between them. The CDR3 runs 14 residues. The CDR3 loop reads CASSLYRETYEQYF. The DNA of the CDR3 is TGTGCCAGCAGCCTCTACAGGGAAACCTACGAGCAGTACTTC.

The chain employs TRBV27 and TRBJ1-5, with 7 bases matching TRBD1. CDR1 MNHEY and CDR2 SMNVEV come from the germline V gene (reference sequence). Trimming at V came to 6 bases and at J to 3 bases, leaving 11 bases not matched to a gene. The CDR3 consists of 16 residues. CDR3 residues: CASRGRGASVNQPQHF. The CDR3 DNA is TGTGCCAGCAGAGGCAGGGGGGCCAGTGTCAATCAGCCCCAGCATTTT.

Here the CDR3 reads CASTRGTGYTF. In DNA, the CDR3 is TGTGCCAGTACGCGGGGGACGGGCTACACCTTC. The chain carries TRBV19 and TRBJ1-2; tentatively, D is TRBD1 (5 bases). Trimming removed 7 bases at V and 8 bases at J, with 11 bases between. Germline V gene sequence: CDR1 LNHDA, CDR2 SQIVND (reference sequence). There are 11 residues in the CDR3.

This clone was counted between two and nine times. J is TRBJ1-1 and V is TRBV28; D possibly corresponds to TRBD1 (6 bases). V lost 1 base to trimming and J lost 0 bases, with 15 bases between them. The CDR3 totals 17 residues. The germline CDR1 and CDR2 sequences are MDHEN and SYDVKM. CDR3 sequence reads: CASSLSPHRELNTEAFF. CDR3 DNA sequence: TGTGCCAGCAGTTTATCCCCCCACAGGGAACTGAACACTGAAGCTTTCTTT. Full variable domain (rest looked up from reference TRBV28 and TRBJ1-1): DVKVTQSSRYLVKRTGEKVFLECVQDMDHENMFWYRQDPGLGLRLIYFSYDVKMKEKGDIPEGYSVSREKKERFSLILESASTNQTSMYLCASSLSPHRELNTEAFFGQGTRLTVV.

The V call is TRBV4-3, the J call TRBJ2-2, with D possibly matching TRBD2 (6 bases). The germline CDR1 and CDR2 sequences are LGHNA and YSLEER. Trimming pared 4 bases from V and 4 bases from J, leaving 13 bases between. CDR3 length: 15 amino acids. This CDR3 reads CASSLEGLLTGELFF. Written as DNA, the CDR3 is TGCGCCAGCAGCCTTGAGGGACTCCTCACCGGGGAGCTGTTTTTT.

The chain employs TRBV27 and TRBJ1-4; 7 bases are shared with TRBD1. This CDR3 has 13 residues. The junction had 4 bases not matched to a gene; V was cut back by 5 bases and J by 7 bases. Germline values: CDR1 MNHEY, CDR2 SMNVEV (reference sequence). CDR3 in DNA: TGTGCCAGCAGTATGGACAGGTCTGAAAAACTGTTTTTT. Translating gives CASSMDRSEKLFF. The variable domain in full, completed from reference TRBV27 and TRBJ1-4, reads EAQVTQNPRYLITVTGKKLTVTCSQNMNHEYMSWYRQDPGLGLRQIYYSMNVEVTDKGDVPEGYKVSRKEKRNFPLILESPSPNQTSLYFCASSMDRSEKLFFGSGTQLSVL.

The chain has TRBV5-4 and TRBJ2-1, with D tentatively TRBD2 (5 bases). The germline V and J ends were trimmed by 0 bases and 9 bases, with 13 bases remaining between them. Germline V CDR1 and CDR2: SGHNT, YYREEE (reference sequence). The CDR3 runs to 14 residues. The CDR3 DNA reads as TGTGCCAGCAGCTTGGACTCAAGCGAGGGTGAGCAGTTCTTC. Translation: CASSLDSSEGEQFF.